Sequencing of this TCR beta chain was carried out in a study of T cells in Graves' hyperthyroidism and ophthalmopathy. Amplified TCR beta CDR3 regions came from RNA transcripts. First-round RT-PCR targeting the TCR CDR3 was performed with the HTBI primer set. TCRdb recomputed calls from the multiplex PCR reads with MiXCR, one row per CDR3 protein. The repertoire consists of 270,000 or so distinct CDR3 sequences, with 25% to 30% occurring once and the leading ten covering around 28%. The V and J ends lost 6 bases and 0 bases, in that order; junction bases with no gene match: 18. The germline CDR1 and CDR2 sequences are MNHEY and SVGEGT. The CDR3 spans 19 residues. General study results and limits: Blood also showed most of the thyroid clonotypes that were expanded above 0.001.

As to this clonotype: Its antigen remains unidentified.

This receptor was obtained from a man in his forties or fifties with Graves' hyperthyroidism that later progressed to Graves' ophthalmopathy. Material: blood. This chain connects TRBV6-2 or TRBV6-3 to TRBJ2-7, with 9 bases lining up with TRBD2. The CDR3 DNA follows: TGTGCCAGCAGCTTTCTCTCCTCGGGACTAGCTATGAGCTCCTACGAGCAGTACTTC. Translated, it gives CASSFLSSGLAMSSYEQYF.